This is a list of T cell receptor beta chains from one sample in a study of blood T cells in healthy people across ages. TCRdb fed the 5' RACE reads into MiXCR, producing one record per CDR3 protein. This table has roughly 1.5 million distinct CDR3 sequences, approximately 42% appearing once. The sample consisted of blood. Receptors originate from a woman in her late teens or twenties in good health. CDR3s include the opening cysteine and the closing phenylalanine or tryptophan.

J gene: TRBJ2-1
V gene: TRBV20-1
CDR3 protein: CSSSGGARGEQFF

J gene: TRBJ2-3
V gene: TRBV20-1
CDR3 protein: CSAGTSGTDTQYF

J gene: TRBJ2-2
V gene: TRBV7-2
CDR3 protein: CASGLRYTGELFF

J gene: TRBJ1-1
V gene: TRBV7-9
CDR3 protein: CDSSFDTLGLSITEAFF

J gene: TRBJ1-2
V gene: TRBV27
CDR3 protein: CASSLGRNRNYGYTF

J gene: TRBJ2-3
V gene: TRBV27
CDR3 protein: CASSLASLLEDTQYF

J gene: TRBJ2-3
V gene: TRBV30
CDR3 protein: CAWMFDRTDTQYF

J gene: TRBJ2-1
V gene: TRBV9
CDR3 protein: CASSPNSGGWNEQFF

J gene: TRBJ2-7
V gene: TRBV20-1
CDR3 protein: CSARDLLAGYNEQYF

J gene: TRBJ1-2
V gene: TRBV29-1
CDR3 protein: CSVEGVGQPPYGYTF

J gene: TRBJ2-5
V gene: TRBV7-7
CDR3 protein: CASSYTGGGETQYF

J gene: TRBJ1-1
V gene: TRBV11-2
CDR3 protein: CASSGGVPLYTEAFF

J gene: TRBJ2-7
V gene: TRBV6-2/TRBV6-3
CDR3 protein: CASSLIVHEQYF

J gene: TRBJ2-3
V gene: TRBV7-9
CDR3 protein: CASSRPSGVLTDTQYF

J gene: TRBJ2-1
V gene: TRBV12-3/TRBV12-4
CDR3 protein: CASSRRRGGRTYYKEQFF

J gene: -
V gene: TRBV5-5
CDR3 protein: CASTGYRVETQYF

J gene: -
V gene: TRBV2
CDR3 protein: CASGEWYEQYF

J gene: TRBJ2-1
V gene: TRBV29-1
CDR3 protein: CSVEKGGNEQFF

J gene: TRBJ2-3
V gene: TRBV24-1
CDR3 protein: CATSDLAAERTDTQYF

J gene: TRBJ2-1
V gene: TRBV4-1
CDR3 protein: CASSQEWTDYNEQFF

J gene: TRBJ2-1
V gene: TRBV28
CDR3 protein: CASSLSPSIGEQFF

J gene: TRBJ1-2
V gene: TRBV29-1
CDR3 protein: CSGLDAVPDGGYTF

J gene: TRBJ1-4
V gene: TRBV7-8
CDR3 protein: CASRSGTGDNEKLFF

J gene: TRBJ1-5
V gene: TRBV10-2
CDR3 protein: CASTGRGNQPQHF

J gene: TRBJ1-5
V gene: TRBV20-1
CDR3 protein: CSARGPTAIHRIPGNQPQHF

J gene: TRBJ2-3
V gene: TRBV5-1
CDR3 protein: CAGSGTQEPTDTQYF

J gene: TRBJ2-3
V gene: TRBV4-2
CDR3 protein: CASSQEERTSGTDTQYF

J gene: TRBJ2-7
V gene: TRBV10-3
CDR3 protein: CAISEWDRDYEQYF

J gene: TRBJ1-2
V gene: TRBV20-1
CDR3 protein: CSATSTGYYGYTF

J gene: TRBJ2-7
V gene: TRBV9
CDR3 protein: CASSVAGGQTSSYEQYF

J gene: TRBJ2-5
V gene: TRBV5-1
CDR3 protein: CASSSTGPLAETQYF

J gene: TRBJ1-6
V gene: TRBV6-5
CDR3 protein: CASNPEGSSYNSPLHF

J gene: TRBJ1-1
V gene: TRBV6-2/TRBV6-3
CDR3 protein: CASSFPDTEAFF

J gene: TRBJ2-3
V gene: TRBV20-1
CDR3 protein: CSARDPSGGGTQYF

J gene: TRBJ2-3
V gene: TRBV7-9
CDR3 protein: CASSPPSGSPRGHTQYF

J gene: TRBJ2-1
V gene: TRBV20-1
CDR3 protein: CSAGDRSSYNEQFF

J gene: TRBJ1-1
V gene: TRBV5-5
CDR3 protein: CASDGGRSNTEAFF

J gene: TRBJ2-7
V gene: TRBV29-1
CDR3 protein: CSVVKYREGPYEQYF

J gene: TRBJ2-7
V gene: TRBV10-3
CDR3 protein: CAISEPGQGYEQYF

J gene: TRBJ2-1
V gene: TRBV7-4
CDR3 protein: CASITGESYNEQFF

J gene: TRBJ1-2
V gene: TRBV28
CDR3 protein: CASSHDRGHGYTF

J gene: TRBJ2-7
V gene: TRBV5-1
CDR3 protein: CASSLSLGEQYF

J gene: TRBJ1-2
V gene: TRBV6-1
CDR3 protein: CASSELDPGVDGYTF

J gene: TRBJ2-5
V gene: TRBV12-3/TRBV12-4
CDR3 protein: CASSLGVQQNEQYF

J gene: TRBJ1-2
V gene: TRBV12-3/TRBV12-4
CDR3 protein: CASTGDRGYGYTF

J gene: TRBJ2-3
V gene: TRBV15
CDR3 protein: CATSRVDYRTQYF

J gene: TRBJ1-4
V gene: TRBV20-1
CDR3 protein: CSARDLGDPTPGKLFF

J gene: TRBJ1-2
V gene: TRBV7-9
CDR3 protein: CASSLAGTVAGYTF

J gene: -
V gene: TRBV29-1
CDR3 protein: CSVEESSGYNEQYF

J gene: TRBJ1-1
V gene: TRBV6-5
CDR3 protein: CASSGRTGWAEAFF

J gene: TRBJ2-3
V gene: TRBV3-1
CDR3 protein: CASSQDLGRYTQYF

J gene: TRBJ1-4
V gene: TRBV5-1
CDR3 protein: CASSFRTGDEKLFF

J gene: -
V gene: TRBV12-5
CDR3 protein: CASGPRLAGGRATQYF

J gene: TRBJ1-2
V gene: TRBV7-2
CDR3 protein: CASSKAGTGIDYGYTF

J gene: TRBJ2-7
V gene: TRBV5-1
CDR3 protein: CASSLAPSGLAGVDEQYF

J gene: TRBJ2-1
V gene: TRBV12-3/TRBV12-4
CDR3 protein: CASRAQNEQFF